The 20 T cell receptor beta chains presented below share a single source sample, sequenced in a study of human T cells and chemical hapten exposure (dated by TCRdb to the early 2020s). Library method: RACE. Sequencing relied on a NextSeq 500. The raw public reads went through TCRdb reprocessing: fastp at Q25, MiXCR clone calling, in-frame beta chains kept. Rows are unified per CDR3 protein, each entry keeping the most common DNA and genes. Within this sample are roughly 120,000 distinct CDR3 sequences, with 9.5% to 13% of them counted one time only. 1.2% to 1.5% of the sample rests with the top ten. The time point label on this specimen signifies: patch test 1, 2 weeks after DPC sensitization. The sample's treatment or condition label, in plain terms: therapeutic diphenylcyclopropenone sensitization with weekly scalp DPC. The sequencing here drew on whole blood, taken in connection with sensitization to the hapten diphenylcyclopropenone (DPC). The receptors were gathered from a woman in her forties or fifties with alopecia areata. Some clones in this sample may be carry-over from other donors' samples.

The rearrangement uses TRBV6-4 and TRBJ2-3, with a tentative D call TRBD2 (6 bases). The CDR3 consists of 19 residues. The ends were cut back, 1 base at V and 0 bases at J, with 20 bases in the middle. From germline, CDR1 is MRHNA and CDR2 SNTAGT. The CDR3 DNA follows: TGTGCCAGCAGTGACTTTAGCGGATCTACCCCCGCAAGCACAGATACGCAGTATTTT. It codes for CASSDFSGSTPASTDTQYF.

This rearrangement joins TRBV7-2 to TRBJ2-7; 9 positions agree with TRBD2. CDR3 size: 15 residues. The J segment lost 4 bases and the V segment lost 5 bases, leaving 9 bases of the junction unmatched. Germline CDR1 is SGHTA and CDR2 is FQGNSA. The CDR3 region is CASSHSSGKGYEQYF. The CDR3, as DNA: TGTGCCAGCAGCCACTCTAGCGGGAAGGGGTACGAGCAGTACTTC.

The rearrangement joins TRBV28 to TRBJ2-3; D may be TRBD2 (6 bases). Germline V gene data show CDR1 as MDHEN and CDR2 as SYDVKM. Trimming stripped 5 bases from V and 2 bases from J, with 14 bases between. This CDR3 spans 15 amino acids. CDR3 in DNA: TGTGCCAGCAGTCCCCTCGCGGGAAACACAGATACGCAGTATTTT. Protein: CASSPLAGNTDTQYF.

V is TRBV7-9 and J is TRBJ2-3; 10 nucleotides line up with TRBD1. The CDR3 sequence is 16 residues long. The germline V gene encodes CDR1 SEHNR and CDR2 FQNEAQ (reference sequence). The trim removed 5 bases at V and 2 bases at J, leaving 7 bases unmatched. Written as DNA, the CDR3 is TGTGCCAGCAGCCTTAGGACAGGGGGGGACACAGATACGCAGTATTTT. This gives the protein CASSLRTGGDTDTQYF.

This clonotype was seen many times. This chain links TRBV27 with TRBJ2-7; a possible D gene is TRBD1 (5 bases). The CDR3 has 15 residues. The V and J ends lost 4 bases and 0 bases respectively, with 13 bases between them. Germline CDR1 is MNHEY and CDR2 is SMNVEV (reference sequence). The DNA for the CDR3 is TGTGCCAGCAGTTCCAGACCCGACAGCTCCTACGAGCAGTACTTC. Translated, it gives CASSSRPDSSYEQYF.

V is TRBV6-6 and J is TRBJ1-1; D unclear. Germline V lookup: CDR1 MNHNY, CDR2 SVGAGI (reference sequence). The germline V and J ends were trimmed by 6 bases and 4 bases, with 12 bases remaining between them. This CDR3 is built from 13 residues. CDR3 residues: CASRPDGPTEAFF. The CDR3 region has the DNA TGTGCCAGCAGGCCCGACGGACCCACTGAAGCTTTCTTT.

The V gene is TRBV5-1, the J gene TRBJ2-2; D uncertain. The CDR3 runs 13 residues. The ends were cut back, 2 bases at V and 6 bases at J, with 8 bases in the middle. CDR1 and CDR2 from the germline V gene are SGHRS and YFSETQ. Here the CDR3 reads CASSFNFAGELFF. CDR3 DNA: TGCGCCAGCAGCTTCAACTTTGCCGGGGAGCTGTTTTTT. The whole variable domain, filled in from reference TRBV5-1 and TRBJ2-2, reads KAGVTQTPRYLIKTRGQQVTLSCSPISGHRSVSWYQQTPGQGLQFLFEYFSETQRNKGNFPGRFSGRQFSNSRSEMNVSTLELGDSALYLCASSFNFAGELFFGEGSRLTVL.

This clonotype was seen repeatedly, ten times or more. The chain is built from TRBV7-2 and TRBJ2-3; D may be TRBD2 (6 bases). CDR1 is SGHTA and CDR2 is FQGNSA in the germline V gene. V gave up 4 bases and J gave up 0 bases, with 11 bases separating them. The CDR3 is 15 amino acids. Here the CDR3 DNA reads TGTGCCAGCAGCTATAGCGGATTAAGCACAGATACGCAGTATTTT. It codes for CASSYSGLSTDTQYF.

A few counts support this clonotype. V and J are TRBV11-2 and TRBJ2-1; possibly TRBD2 for D (6 bases). This CDR3 is 15 amino acids long. CDR1 is SGHAT, CDR2 FQNNGV, per germline. V shed 3 bases and J shed 10 bases, with 19 bases lying between them. As DNA, the CDR3 is TGTGCCAGCAGCTTGACGGCGGGGTTGATCGACGAGCAGTTCTTC. This sequence encodes CASSLTAGLIDEQFF.

This clonotype came up a few times. V is TRBV7-8 and J is TRBJ1-6; D is perhaps TRBD1 (5 bases). Deletions cut 5 bases from V and 7 bases from J, with 15 bases between. The CDR3 is made up of 15 amino acids. The germline V gene has CDR1 SGHVS and CDR2 FQNEAQ. The CDR3 sequence: CASSQETVRNSPLHF. CDR3 in DNA: TGTGCCAGCAGCCAGGAGACAGTACGGAATTCACCCCTCCACTTT.

The CDR3: CASSHRQNTEAFF. CDR3 sequence (DNA): TGTGCCAGCAGCCATAGACAGAACACTGAAGCTTTCTTT. J is TRBJ1-1 and V is TRBV28, with D unresolved. The CDR3 runs to 13 residues. Germline V gene lookup returns CDR1 MDHEN and CDR2 SYDVKM. Trimming removed 6 bases from V and 1 base from J, with 9 bases in between.

The chain is built from TRBV6-5 and TRBJ2-7, with 9 bases that match TRBD2. With 6 bases clipped from V and 2 bases from J, the junction kept 8 bases outside the gene matches. CDR3 length equals 15 residues. CDR1 is MNHEY and CDR2 is SVGAGI in the germline V gene. CDR3 DNA sequence: TGTGCCAGCAGCCGCGGGATAGCGGGGGCCTACGAGCAGTACTTC. Protein: CASSRGIAGAYEQYF.

The table lists this clonotype with a few counts. J is TRBJ2-3 and V is TRBV18; TRBD2 matches at 13 bases. CDR1 is KGHSH, CDR2 LQKENI, per germline. The CDR3 contains 16 residues. V was pared by 3 bases and J by 11 bases, with 11 bases of the junction left unmatched. The CDR3 bases are TGTGCCAGCTCACCCGGGACTAGCGGGACCTCAGGAGGGCAGTATTTT. Amino acids: CASSPGTSGTSGGQYF.

This clonotype was seen a handful of times. V usage is TRBV7-6 and J usage is TRBJ2-3, with D unresolved. Germline assignment: CDR1 SGHVS and CDR2 FNYEAQ. This CDR3 spans 18 amino acids. V was shortened by 0 bases and J by 0 bases, with 16 bases between the two germline ends. The CDR3 nucleotides read TGTGCCAGCAGCTTAGCACAAAGCGCGGCTTCTAGCACAGATACGCAGTATTTT. Protein product: CASSLAQSAASSTDTQYF.

J is TRBJ2-1 and V is TRBV14; 8 nucleotides match TRBD1. This CDR3 region has 15 residues. V lost 4 bases and J lost 4; bases outside the gene matches: 6. Germline V gives CDR1 SGHDN, CDR2 FVKESK. CDR3 in DNA: TGTGCCAGCAGCCCCCACAGGGGGAGTTACAATGAGCAGTTCTTC. This sequence encodes CASSPHRGSYNEQFF.

This clonotype was seen a handful of times. The gene calls are TRBV10-3 and TRBJ2-3, with a weak D call TRBD2 (6 bases). The V gene lost 0 bases and the J gene lost 2 bases, with 24 bases spanning the gap. Per germline, CDR1 ENHRY and CDR2 SYGVKD. This CDR3 has 20 amino acids. The CDR3 loop reads CAISESNFWDSPPATDTQYF. CDR3 in DNA: TGTGCCATCAGTGAGTCGAATTTTTGGGACTCACCGCCAGCCACAGATACGCAGTATTTT.

This clonotype was detected many times. The chain has TRBV12-3 or TRBV12-4 and TRBJ1-2; the match to TRBD1 covers 8 bases. The ends lost 6 bases at V and 6 bases at J; junction bases unmatched: 12. The CDR3 sequence is 15 residues long. The CDR3 region has the DNA TGTGCCAGCAGCCCCGGGCGACAGGGGTCCCATGGCTACACCTTC. Protein product: CASSPGRQGSHGYTF.

This clonotype was seen repeatedly, ten times or more. The gene calls are TRBV11-2 and TRBJ2-7, with TRBD1 matching over 9 bases. This CDR3 is 15 amino acids long. Germline assignment: CDR1 SGHAT and CDR2 FQNNGV. The V and J ends lost 5 bases and 3 bases, in that order; junction bases with no gene match: 8. The CDR3 reads CASSQPGTGIYEQYF. CDR3 nucleotides: TGTGCCAGCAGCCAACCCGGGACAGGGATCTACGAGCAGTACTTC.

At least ten counts were recorded for this clonotype. This rearrangement joins TRBV12-3 or TRBV12-4 to TRBJ1-3; 7 bases match TRBD1. The CDR3 runs to 14 residues. V shed 6 bases, J shed 2 bases, and the junction held 4 bases outside the gene matches. The CDR3 DNA is TGTGCCAGCAGACCCGGGACAGCTGGAAACACCATATATTTT. Protein sequence: CASRPGTAGNTIYF.

This clonotype has at least ten counts. This sequence joins TRBV28 and TRBJ2-5; tentatively, D is TRBD2 (6 bases). The V gene lost 4 bases and the J gene lost 5 bases, with 20 bases spanning the gap. The CDR3 has 16 residues. In germline, CDR1 is MDHEN, CDR2 SYDVKM. As DNA, the CDR3 is TGTGCCAGCAGTTACCTTTTTCCGGGAGATTCGGAGACCCAGTACTTC. Amino acids: CASSYLFPGDSETQYF.